Listed here is a single T cell receptor beta chain. What it binds is unknown. This CDR3 is built from 16 residues. From germline, CDR1 is SGHTA and CDR2 FQGNSA. Losses at the gene ends were 0 bases for V and 6 bases for J; bases not matched to a gene: 5. The source of the sample is a study of cytomegalovirus exposure and HLA in healthy donors. Primers for the PCR totalled 60 Vbeta and 13 Jbeta. Clones were read by immunoSEQ multiplex PCR, and TCRdb kept only the in-frame ones, dropping some. Seen here are more than 95,000 clones, roughly 66% observed once, and the top ten hold about 3.5%. Study-wide points: Overall, 164 TCR beta chains were annotated as cytomegalovirus-associated. Using the classifier, cytomegalovirus status was reportedly diagnosed with high specificity and sensitivity.

Sequenced input: PBMCs. The J gene is TRBJ2-3, the V gene TRBV7-2; 11 positions match TRBD2. The receptor was isolated from a woman in her 50s in good health and CMV-seronegative. The chain's CDR3 is CASSLAPTSGSDTQYF. CDR3 coding DNA: TGTGCCAGCAGCTTAGCCCCTACTAGCGGGAGTGATACGCAGTATTTT. Complete variable domain (other parts from reference TRBV7-2 and TRBJ2-3): GAGVSQSPSNKVTEKGKDVELRCDPISGHTALYWYRQSLGQGLEFLIYFQGNSAPDKSGLPSDRFSAERTGGSVSTLTIQRTQQEDSAVYLCASSLAPTSGSDTQYFGPGTRLTVL.